This TCR beta chain appears in the sequencing data of a study of T-cell reconstitution after alpha-beta-depleted transplantation in children. The TCRbeta library incorporated unique molecular identifiers. Using its own MiXCR run on the PCR reads, TCRdb lists one record per CDR3 protein. The sample lists 400,000 to 500,000 distinct CDR3 sequences, roughly 11% occurring once. Germline lookup yields CDR1 LNHNV and CDR2 YYDKDF (reference sequence). Trimming stripped 8 bases from V and 5 bases from J, with 14 bases between. This CDR3 is built from 13 residues. This rearrangement joins TRBV15 to TRBJ2-3; D gene ambiguous. This specimen consisted of PBMCs from the stem cell graft donor, obtained from the stem cell graft. This sequence was found in a human donor who donated a stem cell graft to a child with acute myeloid leukemia. The CDR3 DNA sequence: TGTGCCACCGGTGGTGAAAGTGGAGATACGCAGTATTTT. It specifies CATGGESGDTQYF.